This TCR beta chain was recovered during a study of CD8 T cells in ankylosing spondylitis. This clonotype appeared a few times. The antigen is undetermined. The CDR3 loop spans 14 amino acids. V shed 6 bases and J 0 bases; nucleotides not matched to a gene: 2. Germline V CDR1 and CDR2: SNHLY, FYNNEI. One entry per CDR3 protein results from TCRdb running MiXCR on the 5' RACE reads. The sample contains roughly 440,000 distinct CDR3 sequences, 17% of which appear only once. Points from the study as a whole: Some of the motif variants had earlier been found in reactive arthritis patients' fluid and blood. For ankylosing spondylitis blood, a TCR beta motif of 8 or 9 highly homologous variants appeared characteristic.

The rearrangement uses TRBV2 and TRBJ2-1; 7 positions agree with TRBD2. The receptor comes from a male donor with ankylosing spondylitis. The sample taken for sequencing was blood, either unsorted or a sorted T cell fraction (not recorded which). The CDR3 DNA sequence: TGTGCCAGCAGGCGCGGGGGCTCCTACAATGAGCAGTTCTTC. It yields the protein CASRRGGSYNEQFF.